Listed here are 5 T cell receptor beta chains from one sample, sequenced in a study of T cell repertoires in cytomegalovirus infection. One entry per CDR3 protein results from TCRdb running MiXCR on the reads. Here the sample spans roughly 120,000 distinct CDR3 sequences, 30% being singletons. No antigens are known for them. This specimen was CD8+ T cells from cultured PBMCs, taken from culture after CMV antigen stimulation. The receptors come from a human donor in good health (CMV status not recorded). Some clones in this sample may be carry-over from other donors' samples.

In this sample, this clonotype turned up a few times. This chain connects TRBV29-1 to TRBJ2-7, with 7 bases that match TRBD1. This CDR3 is built from 11 residues. Germline loops: CDR1 SQVTM, CDR2 ANQGSEA. V dropped 6 bases and J dropped 4; count of bases not matched to a gene: 3. As DNA, the CDR3 is TGCAGCGTAGGACAGGAGTACGAGCAGTACTTC. As protein: CSVGQEYEQYF.

The genes are TRBV7-6 and TRBJ2-7; D uncertain. V lost 0 bases to trimming and J lost 9 bases, with 12 bases between them. The CDR3 runs to 13 residues. Germline CDR1 reads SGHVS; CDR2 reads FNYEAQ. CDR3 residues: CASSLADRRPQYF. CDR3 in DNA: TGTGCCAGCAGCTTAGCGGACCGACGGCCGCAGTACTTC.

The chain links TRBV7-6 to TRBJ2-7; 9 bases agree with TRBD1. From germline, CDR1 is SGHVS and CDR2 FNYEAQ. Germline trimming cut 1 base from V and 3 bases from J; bases unmatched to any gene: 7. This CDR3 region has 16 residues. The CDR3: CASSLVQGASFYEQYF. The CDR3 coding sequence is TGTGCCAGCAGCTTAGTACAGGGGGCTTCGTTCTACGAGCAGTACTTC.

This chain links TRBV11-2 with TRBJ1-2, with a possible D match to TRBD1 (5 bases). The V gene lost 1 base and the J gene lost 8 bases, with 14 bases spanning the gap. The CDR3 is made up of 14 amino acids. Germline V gene sequence: CDR1 SGHAT, CDR2 FQNNGV. The CDR3 is CASSLGVQGRGYTF. CDR3 nucleotides: TGTGCCAGCAGCTTAGGGGTGCAGGGTCGGGGCTACACCTTC.

This clonotype was seen a few times. The V and J genes are TRBV7-3 and TRBJ2-1; TRBD1 is a possible D gene (5 bases). Trimming took 4 bases from V and 6 from J, leaving 16 bases between them. This CDR3 has 15 residues. Germline assignment: CDR1 SGHTA and CDR2 FQGTGA. Here the CDR3 reads CASSSRVQGINEQFF. In nucleotides, the CDR3 is TGTGCCAGCAGCTCCCGGGTTCAGGGAATCAATGAGCAGTTCTTC.